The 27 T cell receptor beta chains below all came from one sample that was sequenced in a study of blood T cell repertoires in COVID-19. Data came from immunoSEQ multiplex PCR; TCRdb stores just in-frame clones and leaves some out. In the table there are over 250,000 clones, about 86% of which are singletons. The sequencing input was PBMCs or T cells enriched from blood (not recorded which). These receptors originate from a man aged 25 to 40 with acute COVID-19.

CDR3 coding DNA: TGTGCCAGCAGTTACACCGGGACAGGGAACGAAAAACTGTTTTTT. It specifies CASSYTGTGNEKLFF. The V gene is TRBV6-5, the J gene TRBJ1-4; 9 bases agree with TRBD1. V shed 2 bases and J 8 bases; nucleotides not matched to a gene: 6. CDR1 and CDR2 from the germline V gene are MNHEY and SVGAGI. There are 15 residues in the CDR3.

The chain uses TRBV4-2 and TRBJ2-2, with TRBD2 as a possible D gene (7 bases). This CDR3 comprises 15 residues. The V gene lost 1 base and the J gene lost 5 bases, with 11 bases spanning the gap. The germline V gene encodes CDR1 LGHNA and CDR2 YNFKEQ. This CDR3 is CASSQVRGGTGELFF. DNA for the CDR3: TGTGCCAGCAGCCAAGTCAGGGGAGGGACCGGGGAGCTGTTTTTT.

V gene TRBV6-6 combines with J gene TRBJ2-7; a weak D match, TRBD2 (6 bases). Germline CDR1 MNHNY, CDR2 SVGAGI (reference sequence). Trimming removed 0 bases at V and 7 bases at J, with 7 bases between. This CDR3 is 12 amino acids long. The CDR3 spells CASSYSAGEQYV. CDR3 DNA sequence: TGTGCCAGCAGTTACTCGGCGGGGGAGCAGTACGTC.

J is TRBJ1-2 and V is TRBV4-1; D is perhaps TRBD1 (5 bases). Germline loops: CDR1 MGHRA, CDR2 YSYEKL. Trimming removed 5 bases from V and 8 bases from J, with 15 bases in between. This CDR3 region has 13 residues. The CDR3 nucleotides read TGCGCCAGCAGCGGAGGGACGGGATCCGGCTACACCTTC. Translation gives CASSGGTGSGYTF.

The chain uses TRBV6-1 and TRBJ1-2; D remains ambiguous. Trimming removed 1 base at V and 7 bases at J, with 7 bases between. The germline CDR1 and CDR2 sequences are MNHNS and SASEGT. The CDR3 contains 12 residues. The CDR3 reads CASSEEAVGYTF. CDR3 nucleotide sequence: TGTGCCAGCAGTGAAGAGGCGGTTGGCTACACCTTC.

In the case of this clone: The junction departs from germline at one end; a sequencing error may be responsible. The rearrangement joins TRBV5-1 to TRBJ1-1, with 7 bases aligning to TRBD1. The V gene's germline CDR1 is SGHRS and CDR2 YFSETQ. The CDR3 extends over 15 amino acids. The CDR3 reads CASRQEQGNFAEAFF. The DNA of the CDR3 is TGTGCCAGCAGGCAAGAACAGGGGAATTTCGCTGAAGCTTTCTTT.

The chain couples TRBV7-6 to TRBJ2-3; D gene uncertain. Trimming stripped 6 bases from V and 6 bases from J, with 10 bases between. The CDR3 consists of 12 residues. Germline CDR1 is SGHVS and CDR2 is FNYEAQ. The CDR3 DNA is TGTGCCAGCAGTCCAGGCCTGGATACGCAGTATTTT. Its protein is CASSPGLDTQYF.

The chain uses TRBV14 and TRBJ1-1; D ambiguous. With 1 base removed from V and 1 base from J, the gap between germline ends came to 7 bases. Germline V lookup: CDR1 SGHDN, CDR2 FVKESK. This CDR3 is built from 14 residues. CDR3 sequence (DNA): TGTGCCAGCAGCCAAGCCATCCCGAACACTGAAGCTTTCTTT. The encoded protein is CASSQAIPNTEAFF.

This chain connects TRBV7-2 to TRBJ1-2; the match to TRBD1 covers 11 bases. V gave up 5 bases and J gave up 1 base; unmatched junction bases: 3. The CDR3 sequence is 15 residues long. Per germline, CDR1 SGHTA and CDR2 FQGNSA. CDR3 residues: CASSQGQGVNYGYTF. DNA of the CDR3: TGTGCCAGCAGCCAGGGACAGGGGGTTAACTATGGCTACACCTTC. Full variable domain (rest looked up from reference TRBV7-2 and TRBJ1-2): GAGVSQSPSNKVTEKGKDVELRCDPISGHTALYWYRQSLGQGLEFLIYFQGNSAPDKSGLPSDRFSAERTGGSVSTLTIQRTQQEDSAVYLCASSQGQGVNYGYTFGSGTRLTVV.

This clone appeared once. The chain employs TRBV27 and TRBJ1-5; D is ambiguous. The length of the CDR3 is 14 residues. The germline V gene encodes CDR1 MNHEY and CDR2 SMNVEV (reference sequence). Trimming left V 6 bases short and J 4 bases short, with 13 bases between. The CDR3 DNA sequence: TGTGCCAGCAGCCCGGGATCGATGAATCAGCCCCAGCATTTT. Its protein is CASSPGSMNQPQHF.

The CDR3 reads CASSVQGSLPPQPQHF. DNA of the CDR3: TGTGCCAGTAGCGTTCAGGGGTCACTGCCCCCTCAGCCCCAGCATTTT. V usage is TRBV19 and J usage is TRBJ1-5; TRBD1 is a possible D gene (6 bases). Germline V gives CDR1 LNHDA, CDR2 SQIVND (reference sequence). The CDR3 sequence is 16 residues long. Trimming took off 6 bases at V and 6 bases at J, with 21 bases between the two ends.

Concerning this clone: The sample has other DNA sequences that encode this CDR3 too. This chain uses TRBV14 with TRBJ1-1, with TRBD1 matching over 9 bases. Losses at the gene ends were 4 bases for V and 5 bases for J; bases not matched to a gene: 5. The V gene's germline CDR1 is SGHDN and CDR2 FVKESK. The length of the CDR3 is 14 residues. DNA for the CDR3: TGTGCCAGCAGCCGGGGACAGGGTTGGACTGAAGCTTTCTTT. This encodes CASSRGQGWTEAFF.

As DNA, the CDR3 is TGCACCAGCGTCCCGGACAGTGTCTCTCAAGAGACCCAGTACTTC. Translating it yields CTSVPDSVSQETQYF. The chain carries TRBV1 and TRBJ2-5; TRBD1, as called in the table, went unchecked against the DNA. TRBV1 is a pseudogene locus. This CDR3 contains 15 residues.

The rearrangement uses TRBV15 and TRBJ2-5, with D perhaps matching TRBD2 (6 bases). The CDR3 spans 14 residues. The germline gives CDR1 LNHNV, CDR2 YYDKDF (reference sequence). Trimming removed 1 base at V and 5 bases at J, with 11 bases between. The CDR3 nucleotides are TGTGCCACCAGCAGAGGCCGCGGGGCTGAGACCCAGTACTTC. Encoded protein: CATSRGRGAETQYF. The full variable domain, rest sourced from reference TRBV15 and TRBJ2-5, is DAMVIQNPRYQVTQFGKPVTLSCSQTLNHNVMYWYQQKSSQAPKLLFHYYDKDFNNEADTPDNFQSRRPNTSFCFLDIRSPGLGDTAMYLCATSRGRGAETQYFGPGTRLLVL.

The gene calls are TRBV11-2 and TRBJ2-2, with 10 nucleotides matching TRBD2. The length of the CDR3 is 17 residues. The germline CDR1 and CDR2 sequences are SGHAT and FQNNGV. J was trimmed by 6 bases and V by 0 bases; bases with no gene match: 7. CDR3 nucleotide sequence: TGTGCCAGCAGCTTAGATCTAGCGGGAGTTGGTTCCGGGGAGCTGTTTTTT. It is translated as CASSLDLAGVGSGELFF.

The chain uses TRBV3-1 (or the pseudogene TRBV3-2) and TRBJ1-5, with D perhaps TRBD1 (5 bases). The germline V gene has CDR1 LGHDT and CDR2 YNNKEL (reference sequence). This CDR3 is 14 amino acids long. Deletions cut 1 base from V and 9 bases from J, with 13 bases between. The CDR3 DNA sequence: TGTGCCAGCAGCCAAGGGGGCGGGGGGTGGCCCCAGCATTTT. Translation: CASSQGGGGWPQHF.

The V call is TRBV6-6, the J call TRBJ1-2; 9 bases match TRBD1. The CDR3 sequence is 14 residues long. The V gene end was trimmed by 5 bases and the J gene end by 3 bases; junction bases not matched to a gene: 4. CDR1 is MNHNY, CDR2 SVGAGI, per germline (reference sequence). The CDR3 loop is CASSPRDRDYGYTF. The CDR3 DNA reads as TGTGCCAGCAGTCCTCGGGACAGGGACTATGGCTACACCTTC.

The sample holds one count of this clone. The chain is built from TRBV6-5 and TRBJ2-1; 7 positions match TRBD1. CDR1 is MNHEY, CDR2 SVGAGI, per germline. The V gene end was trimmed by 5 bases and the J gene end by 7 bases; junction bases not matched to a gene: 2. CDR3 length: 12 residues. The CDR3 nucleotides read TGTGCCAGCAGTCCAGGGGGTAATGAGCAGTTCTTC. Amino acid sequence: CASSPGGNEQFF.

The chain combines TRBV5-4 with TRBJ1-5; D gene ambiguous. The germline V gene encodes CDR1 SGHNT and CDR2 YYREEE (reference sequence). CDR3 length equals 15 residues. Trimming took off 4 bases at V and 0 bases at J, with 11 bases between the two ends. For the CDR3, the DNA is TGTGCCAGCAGCCTGAGTCCGAATAGCAATCAGCCCCAGCATTTT. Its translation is CASSLSPNSNQPQHF.

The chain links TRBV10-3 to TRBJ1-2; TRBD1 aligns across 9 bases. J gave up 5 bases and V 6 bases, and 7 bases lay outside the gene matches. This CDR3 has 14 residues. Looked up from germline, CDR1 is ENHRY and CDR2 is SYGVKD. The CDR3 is CAIRGTGSRYGYTF. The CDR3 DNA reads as TGTGCCATCAGGGGGACAGGGAGTAGGTATGGCTACACCTTC.

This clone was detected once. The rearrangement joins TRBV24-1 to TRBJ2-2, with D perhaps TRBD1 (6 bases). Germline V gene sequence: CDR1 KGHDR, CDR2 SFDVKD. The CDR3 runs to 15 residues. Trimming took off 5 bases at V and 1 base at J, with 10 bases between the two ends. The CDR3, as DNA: TGTGCCACCAGTGCGCAGGGGTGGAACACCGGGGAGCTGTTTTTT. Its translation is CATSAQGWNTGELFF.

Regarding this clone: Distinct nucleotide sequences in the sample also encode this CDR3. Here the CDR3 reads CASSYTGTGELFF. CDR3 nucleotides: TGTGCCAGCAGTTACACAGGAACCGGGGAGCTGTTTTTT. J is TRBJ2-2 and V is TRBV6-6; TRBD1 might be the D (5 bases). The length of the CDR3 is 13 residues. Looked up from germline, CDR1 is MNHNY and CDR2 is SVGAGI (reference sequence). V gave up 2 bases and J gave up 5 bases, with 6 bases separating them.

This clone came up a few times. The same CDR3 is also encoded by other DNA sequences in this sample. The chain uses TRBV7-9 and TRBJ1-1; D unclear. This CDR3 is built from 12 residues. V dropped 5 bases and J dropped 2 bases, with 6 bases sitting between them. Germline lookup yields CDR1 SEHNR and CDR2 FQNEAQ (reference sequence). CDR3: CASSLINTEAFF. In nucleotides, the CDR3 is TGTGCCAGCAGCCTTATAAACACTGAAGCTTTCTTT. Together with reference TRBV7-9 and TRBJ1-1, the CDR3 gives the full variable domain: DTGVSQNPRHKITKRGQNVTFRCDPISEHNRLYWYRQTLGQGPEFLTYFQNEAQLEKSRLLSDRFSAERPKGSFSTLEIQRTEQGDSAMYLCASSLINTEAFFGQGTRLTVV.

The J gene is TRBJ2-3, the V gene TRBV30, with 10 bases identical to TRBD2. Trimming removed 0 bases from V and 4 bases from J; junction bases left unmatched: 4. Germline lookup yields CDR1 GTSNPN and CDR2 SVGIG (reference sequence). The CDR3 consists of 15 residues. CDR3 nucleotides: TGTGCCTGGAGTGTACCTAGCGGGAGCGCAGATACGCAGTATTTT. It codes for CAWSVPSGSADTQYF.

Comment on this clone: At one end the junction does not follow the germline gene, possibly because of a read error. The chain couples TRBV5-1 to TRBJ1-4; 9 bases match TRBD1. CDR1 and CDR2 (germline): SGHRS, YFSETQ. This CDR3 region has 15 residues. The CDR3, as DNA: TGTGCCAGCAGCTTGGAACAGGGGGCCTGGGAAAAACTGTTTTTT. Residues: CASSLEQGAWEKLFF. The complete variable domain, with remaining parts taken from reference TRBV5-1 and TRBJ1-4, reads KAGVTQTPRYLIKTRGQQVTLSCSPISGHRSVSWYQQTPGQGLQFLFEYFSETQRNKGNFPGRFSGRQFSNSRSEMNVSTLELGDSALYLCASSLEQGAWEKLFFGSGTQLSVL.

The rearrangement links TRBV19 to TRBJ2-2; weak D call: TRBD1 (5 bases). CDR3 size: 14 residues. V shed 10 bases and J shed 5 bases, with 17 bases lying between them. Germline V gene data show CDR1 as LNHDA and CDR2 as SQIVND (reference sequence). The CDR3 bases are TGTGCCACCCGACAGACTCCAAAAACCGGGGAGCTGTTTTTT. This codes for CATRQTPKTGELFF.

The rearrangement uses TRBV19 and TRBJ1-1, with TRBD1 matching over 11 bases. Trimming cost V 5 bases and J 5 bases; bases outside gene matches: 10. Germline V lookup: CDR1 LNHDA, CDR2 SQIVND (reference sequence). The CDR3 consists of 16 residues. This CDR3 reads CASSGQGAAVGTEAFF. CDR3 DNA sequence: TGTGCCAGTAGTGGACAGGGGGCAGCGGTAGGGACTGAAGCTTTCTTT.